Each of the 16 T cell receptor beta chains below was sequenced from the same sample in a study of CD8+CD57+ T cells in acquired aplastic anemia. Genomic DNA, serving as template, underwent TCR beta VDJ and CDR3 profiling. In TCRdb, the reads were re-called with MiXCR into one record per CDR3 protein. The sample records roughly 180,000 distinct CDR3 sequences, roughly 65% being singletons. Selection for sequencing was limited to patients who had shown CD8+CD57+ cell expansion by flow cytometry. Sequencing was carried out using sorted CD4+, CD8+, or CD8+CD57+ T cells (not recorded which) from PBMCs. These receptors were collected from a human donor with aplastic anemia.

This clonotype has a count of ten or more. The chain is built from TRBV19 and TRBJ2-2; D unclear. In germline, CDR1 is LNHDA, CDR2 SQIVND (reference sequence). There are 11 residues in the CDR3. With 6 bases removed from V and 8 bases from J, the gap between germline ends came to 7 bases. The CDR3 coding sequence is TGTGCCAGTAGGAACCCAGGGGAGCTGTTTTTT. This sequence encodes CASRNPGELFF. Full variable domain (outside the CDR3, taken from reference TRBV19 and TRBJ2-2): DGGITQSPKYLFRKEGQNVTLSCEQNLNHDAMYWYRQDPGQGLRLIYYSQIVNDFQKGDIAEGYSVSREKKESFPLTVTSAQKNPTAFYLCASRNPGELFFGEGSRLTVL.

This sequence joins TRBV7-2 and TRBJ2-5; possibly TRBD2 for D (5 bases). Germline assignment: CDR1 SGHTA and CDR2 FQGNSA. V lost 4 bases and J lost 5, with 14 bases in between. The CDR3 extends over 14 amino acids. CDR3 sequence (DNA): TGTGCCAGCAGCTCCTCTAGCTTACGGGAGACCCAGTACTTC. Translation: CASSSSSLRETQYF. The complete variable domain, with remaining parts taken from reference TRBV7-2 and TRBJ2-5, reads GAGVSQSPSNKVTEKGKDVELRCDPISGHTALYWYRQSLGQGLEFLIYFQGNSAPDKSGLPSDRFSAERTGGSVSTLTIQRTQQEDSAVYLCASSSSSLRETQYFGPGTRLLVL.

This clonotype appeared a few times. The gene calls are TRBV19 and TRBJ2-2; D remains ambiguous. V was trimmed by 7 bases and J by 2 bases, leaving 11 bases between them. Per germline, CDR1 LNHDA and CDR2 SQIVND (reference sequence). This CDR3 is built from 14 residues. DNA for the CDR3: TGTGCCAGTACAGTGGAGCTTAACACCGGGGAGCTGTTTTTT. Its protein is CASTVELNTGELFF.

This clonotype was recorded only once. The junction departs from the called germline gene at one end, perhaps through a read error. The V and J genes are TRBV12-3 or TRBV12-4 and TRBJ1-5; D is unresolved. CDR3 size: 15 residues. The CDR3 here is CASSFIPTGNEPQHF. Written as DNA, the CDR3 is TGTGCCAGCAGTTTTATCCCCACCGGCAATGAGCCCCAGCATTTT.

This clonotype was seen repeatedly, ten times or more. The chain combines TRBV20-1 with TRBJ1-1; TRBD1 is a possible D gene (5 bases). CDR3 length equals 15 residues. Germline CDR1 DFQATT, CDR2 SNEGSKA (reference sequence). Trimming pared 3 bases from V and 3 bases from J, leaving 17 bases between. The CDR3 coding sequence is TGCAGTGCTAGGGGTGTCGGGGCTGGGGACACTGAAGCTTTCTTT. It specifies CSARGVGAGDTEAFF.

This clonotype was seen just once. The chain carries TRBV7-9 and TRBJ2-7, with 8 bases aligning to TRBD2. J gave up 0 bases and V 6 bases, and 7 bases lay outside the gene matches. From germline, CDR1 is SEHNR and CDR2 FQNEAQ (reference sequence). This CDR3 is built from 15 residues. The CDR3: CASSSSGGASYEQYF. The CDR3 nucleotides read TGTGCCAGCAGTTCTTCCGGGGGGGCCTCCTACGAGCAGTACTTC.

There are a few counts of this clonotype. This chain's CDR3 is CASSQDAGYEQYF. The CDR3 region has the DNA TGCGCCAGCAGCCAAGACGCTGGGTACGAGCAGTACTTC. The rearrangement joins TRBV4-3 to TRBJ2-7; no clear D. The CDR3 extends over 13 amino acids. CDR1 and CDR2 (germline): LGHNA, YSLEER. The V gene lost 0 bases and the J gene lost 4 bases, with 7 bases spanning the gap.

The V gene is TRBV20-1, the J gene TRBJ1-2; D gene uncertain. The CDR3 runs to 14 residues. The germline V gene has CDR1 DFQATT and CDR2 SNEGSKA (reference sequence). V was shortened by 0 bases and J by 2 bases, with 10 bases between the two germline ends. The CDR3 nucleotides are TGCAGTGCTAGAGATTCATCGACAAACTATGGCTACACCTTC. Translating gives CSARDSSTNYGYTF.

This clonotype has only one observation. This sequence joins TRBV12-5 and TRBJ1-2; 8 bases agree with TRBD1. The germline V gene has CDR1 LGHNT and CDR2 FRNRAP. The length of the CDR3 is 16 residues. With 5 bases clipped from V and 5 bases from J, the junction kept 13 bases outside the gene matches. CDR3 sequence: CASGPGPGTGSYGYTF. CDR3 sequence (DNA): TGTGCTAGTGGTCCCGGTCCCGGGACAGGCTCGTATGGCTACACCTTC.

V usage is TRBV11-2 and J usage is TRBJ2-7, with a weak D call TRBD1 (6 bases). Looked up from germline, CDR1 is SGHAT and CDR2 is FQNNGV. V was pared by 9 bases and J by 3 bases, with 15 bases between. This CDR3 has 13 amino acids. CDR3 residues: CASTQGANYEQYF. The CDR3 DNA reads as TGTGCCAGTACACAGGGCGCGAACTACGAGCAGTACTTC.

The chain couples TRBV7-9 to TRBJ2-3; a possible D gene is TRBD1 (5 bases). The CDR3 extends over 14 amino acids. V shed 3 bases and J shed 0 bases, with 7 bases lying between them. The germline gives CDR1 SEHNR, CDR2 FQNEAQ (reference sequence). The CDR3 DNA is TGTGCCAGCAGCTTCAGGGTTAGCACAGATACGCAGTATTTT. Protein sequence: CASSFRVSTDTQYF.

This clonotype was observed once. The rearrangement joins TRBV7-9 to TRBJ1-1, with D perhaps TRBD1 (5 bases). The V gene lost 5 bases and the J gene lost 2 bases, with 18 bases spanning the gap. This CDR3 comprises 16 residues. CDR1 and CDR2 (germline): SEHNR, FQNEAQ (reference sequence). In DNA form, the CDR3 reads TGTGCCAGCAGCCCAGATAGTCAGGGATTTAACACTGAAGCTTTCTTT. Protein sequence: CASSPDSQGFNTEAFF.

This clonotype was observed once. CDR3 nucleotide sequence: TGTGCCAGCAGCTTTGACAGGGGCGGGCAAGAGACCCAGTACTTC. Translated, it gives CASSFDRGGQETQYF. The genes are TRBV7-3 and TRBJ2-7, with 8 bases lining up with TRBD1. The J call is in doubt because the DNA end fits TRBJ2-5 better. CDR3 size: 15 residues. CDR1 and CDR2 (germline): SGHTA, FQGTGA.

V usage is TRBV7-8 and J usage is TRBJ1-5, with 8 nucleotides matching TRBD1. The CDR3 sequence is 14 residues long. Germline assignment: CDR1 SGHVS and CDR2 FQNEAQ. The J segment lost 10 bases and the V segment lost 4 bases, leaving 9 bases of the junction unmatched. The CDR3 sequence is CASSSDRGPDPQHF. CDR3 nucleotide sequence: TGTGCCAGCAGCTCAGACAGGGGACCGGACCCCCAGCATTTT.

A word on this clonotype: This may come from a read error, since a much larger clone is one base off. It is likely a read error, because the conserved phenylalanine at the end of the CDR3 is missing. The rearrangement joins TRBV5-4 to TRBJ2-7; TRBD2 matches 8 bases. Per germline, CDR1 SGHNT and CDR2 YYREEE (reference sequence). Trimming at V came to 3 bases and at J to 0 bases, leaving 8 bases not matched to a gene. The CDR3 has 16 amino acids. The CDR3 region is CASSSGGGLSSYEQYL. CDR3 DNA: TGTGCCAGCAGCTCGGGGGGGGGCCTCAGCTCCTACGAGCAGTACCTC.

The V gene is TRBV15, the J gene TRBJ2-2; 7 bases align to TRBD2. CDR3 length equals 15 residues. Germline-derived CDR1 and CDR2 are LNHNV and YYDKDF (reference sequence). The V segment lost 2 bases and the J segment 4 bases; nucleotides outside the gene matches: 4. The CDR3 loop is CATSRLAEPTGELFF. CDR3 in DNA: TGTGCCACCAGCAGACTAGCGGAACCCACCGGGGAGCTGTTTTTT.